These T cell receptor beta chains were read from a single sample in a study of beta chain features in type 1 diabetes. Generated by immunoSEQ multiplex PCR, the TCRdb table keeps only in-frame clones and is missing some. The sample holds about 160,000 clones, 7.5% to 10% seen once. Material for sequencing was central memory CD4+ T cells from blood. Receptors were obtained from a man between 18 and 35 years old in good health. Both conserved end residues are part of each CDR3.

cdr3_aa: CASSPTVLSDTQYF
v_call: TRBV18
j_call: TRBJ2-3
cdr3_length: 14

cdr3_aa: CASSGAYGMTTDTQYF
v_call: TRBV9
j_call: TRBJ2-3
cdr3_length: 16

cdr3_aa: CATSSGLSDEKLFF
v_call: TRBV15
j_call: TRBJ1-4
cdr3_length: 14

cdr3_aa: CASSLNRDNEQFF
v_call: TRBV7-2
j_call: TRBJ2-1
cdr3_length: 13

cdr3_aa: CASKGTADNSPLHF
v_call: TRBV19
j_call: TRBJ1-6
cdr3_length: 14

cdr3_aa: CASSLVRVNEQYF
v_call: TRBV7-2
j_call: TRBJ2-7
cdr3_length: 13

cdr3_aa: CASSSQTGMWGYTF
v_call: TRBV19
j_call: TRBJ1-2
cdr3_length: 14

cdr3_aa: CASTAAGGQGETQYF
v_call: TRBV7-9
j_call: TRBJ2-5
cdr3_length: 15

cdr3_aa: CAHGLGTGVYGYTF
v_call: TRBV7-9
j_call: TRBJ1-2
cdr3_length: 14

cdr3_aa: CASMEGQTYGYTF
v_call: TRBV19
j_call: TRBJ1-2
cdr3_length: 13

cdr3_aa: CASSARDRAPDTQYF
v_call: TRBV6-1
j_call: TRBJ2-3
cdr3_length: 15

cdr3_aa: CASSLGSQMAQYF
v_call: TRBV7-3
j_call: TRBJ2-3
cdr3_length: 13

cdr3_aa: CASSLRTSGSNNEQFF
v_call: TRBV11-3
j_call: TRBJ2-1
cdr3_length: 16

cdr3_aa: CAWSAQVNTEAFF
v_call: TRBV30
j_call: TRBJ1-1
cdr3_length: 13